A single sample gave rise to the 23 T cell receptor beta chains below, sequenced in a study of regulatory T cells in long-lasting Graves disease. Building of the TCR beta libraries involved iRepertoire HTBI primers and Arm-PCR of CDR3 regions. A single record per CDR3 protein comes from TCRdb applying MiXCR to the multiplex PCR reads. The data contain around 360,000 distinct CDR3 sequences, around 15% of them singletons. The sample's time point: newly diagnosed GD, antithyroid drugs for less than 3 months. RNA from PBMCs was the source of the TCR library. The sample was also reused in another study, on T cells in Graves' hyperthyroidism and ophthalmopathy.

The input for sequencing was peripheral blood mononuclear cells (PBMCs), taken at new diagnosis, from a patient treated with antithyroid drugs. Receptors were obtained from a woman younger than 35 with Graves disease.

This clonotype was counted ten times or more. The genes are TRBV6-1 and TRBJ1-2; no reliable D call. Germline CDR1 and CDR2: MNHNS and SASEGT. The V end was cut by 0 bases, the J end by 4 bases, with 12 bases between. The CDR3 length is 15 residues. The chain's CDR3 is CASSEAPGRLYGYTF. The CDR3 nucleotides are TGTGCCAGCAGTGAAGCCCCCGGACGGCTCTATGGCTACACCTTC.

This clonotype was seen a few times. The chain employs TRBV24-1 and TRBJ2-2; no clear D. CDR3 length equals 13 residues. Germline V gene lookup returns CDR1 KGHDR and CDR2 SFDVKD. Trimming pared 4 bases from V and 0 bases from J, leaving 2 bases between. The CDR3 region is CATSDPNTGELFF. DNA for the CDR3: TGTGCCACCAGTGACCCGAACACCGGGGAGCTGTTTTTT.

This clonotype was seen a handful of times. A far larger clone is only one base removed, so a read error is likely. The genes are TRBV3-1 and TRBJ2-1; D gene unclear. V lost 5 bases and J lost 5, with 4 bases in between. Germline V gene data show CDR1 as LGHDT and CDR2 as YNNKEL (reference sequence). The CDR3 loop spans 11 amino acids. The DNA for the CDR3 is TGTGCCAGCAGCGTAGACAATGAGCAGTTCTTC. Its translation: CASSVDNEQFF.

There are a few counts of this clonotype. This chain uses TRBV7-6 with TRBJ2-3, with D possibly matching TRBD2 (5 bases). The V gene's germline CDR1 is SGHVS and CDR2 FNYEAQ. Trimming pared 1 base from V and 1 base from J, leaving 21 bases between. This CDR3 contains 19 residues. The CDR3 spells CASSLVGRIAGDGTDTQYF. CDR3 DNA sequence: TGTGCCAGCAGCTTAGTGGGTCGGATTGCGGGTGACGGCACAGATACGCAGTATTTT. Variable domain in full (rest from reference TRBV7-6 and TRBJ2-3): GAGVSQSPRYKVTKRGQDVALRCDPISGHVSLYWYRQALGQGPEFLTYFNYEAQQDKSGLPNDRFSAERPEGSISTLTIQRTEQRDSAMYRCASSLVGRIAGDGTDTQYFGPGTRLTVL.

This clonotype was recorded many times. The chain has TRBV7-2 and TRBJ1-6; D remains ambiguous. The CDR3 has 12 residues. The germline V gene has CDR1 SGHTA and CDR2 FQGNSA. V lost 5 bases, J lost 4 bases, and 3 bases lay in between. CDR3: CASSPYNSPLHF. CDR3 bases: TGTGCCAGCAGCCCATATAATTCACCCCTCCACTTT.

This clonotype appeared many times. The V and J genes are TRBV18 and TRBJ1-2, with D possibly being TRBD1 (5 bases). V was trimmed by 2 bases and J by 7 bases, leaving 20 bases between them. This CDR3 contains 16 residues. Germline values: CDR1 KGHSH, CDR2 LQKENI. CDR3 loop: CASSPSSRVYHRGYTF. In nucleotides, the CDR3 is TGTGCCAGCTCACCAAGCTCCAGGGTTTATCATCGTGGCTACACCTTC.

This clonotype was seen a few times. V is TRBV19 and J is TRBJ1-2; unclear D gene. Trimming took off 4 bases at V and 5 bases at J, with 8 bases between the two ends. This CDR3 contains 12 residues. Per germline, CDR1 LNHDA and CDR2 SQIVND (reference sequence). The CDR3 DNA sequence: TGTGCCAGTAGTACACGGGAGTATGGCTACACCTTC. Its protein is CASSTREYGYTF.

This clonotype was counted only a few times. The chain carries TRBV6-2 or TRBV6-3 and TRBJ1-2; D not certain. V lost 6 bases and J 0 bases, leaving 8 bases between the germline ends. Germline CDR1 MNHEY, CDR2 SVGEGT. The CDR3 totals 13 residues. This CDR3 reads CASSREANYGYTF. CDR3 DNA sequence: TGTGCCAGCAGCAGAGAAGCTAACTATGGCTACACCTTC.

In its sample, this clonotype was seen a few times. The chain combines TRBV2 with TRBJ1-5; D is ambiguous. Per germline, CDR1 SNHLY and CDR2 FYNNEI. The CDR3 extends over 14 amino acids. With 8 bases removed from V and 3 bases from J, the gap between germline ends came to 14 bases. This CDR3 is CASGVDGFNQPQHF. CDR3 nucleotide sequence: TGTGCCAGCGGCGTCGACGGATTCAATCAGCCCCAGCATTTT.

This clonotype was seen at least ten times. This chain uses TRBV5-1 with TRBJ2-1; D unresolved. The CDR3 length is 14 residues. Germline V gene lookup returns CDR1 SGHRS and CDR2 YFSETQ. Deletions cut 7 bases from V and 1 base from J, with 12 bases between. The CDR3 DNA sequence: TGCGCCAGCGGGGATATGAGATCCTACAATGAGCAGTTCTTC. Translating it yields CASGDMRSYNEQFF.

The V call is TRBV28, the J call TRBJ1-1; D might be TRBD1 (6 bases). Per the germline V gene, CDR1 is MDHEN and CDR2 is SYDVKM. The V and J ends lost 8 bases and 7 bases respectively, with 14 bases between them. The CDR3 is made up of 12 amino acids. In DNA form, the CDR3 reads TGTGCCAGCTGCCCGGGGGGGCTTGAAGCTTTCTTT. The encoded protein is CASCPGGLEAFF.

The genes are TRBV29-1 and TRBJ2-3; TRBD2 agrees at 11 bases. This CDR3 spans 14 amino acids. Per the germline V gene, CDR1 is SQVTM and CDR2 is ANQGSEA. V lost 4 bases, J lost 12 bases, and 12 bases stayed unmatched. CDR3 DNA sequence: TGCAGCGTTGGGACTAGCGGGCCGACAGAGTTCCAGTATTTT. The encoded protein is CSVGTSGPTEFQYF.

This rearrangement joins TRBV15 to TRBJ2-1, with D perhaps TRBD2 (6 bases). Trimming shortened V by 5 bases and J by 6 bases, and 8 bases separated the two germline ends. Per the germline V gene, CDR1 is LNHNV and CDR2 is YYDKDF (reference sequence). This CDR3 spans 12 amino acids. The CDR3 loop is CATSGGSNEQFF. The CDR3 nucleotides read TGTGCCACCAGCGGGGGGAGCAATGAGCAGTTCTTC.

The sample holds a few counts of this clonotype. The J gene is TRBJ2-1, the V gene TRBV24-1, with D possibly matching TRBD2 (6 bases). Trimming shortened V by 5 bases and J by 8 bases, and 6 bases separated the two germline ends. The CDR3 contains 11 residues. Germline lookup yields CDR1 KGHDR and CDR2 SFDVKD. Here the CDR3 reads CATSGGDEQFF. CDR3 DNA: TGTGCCACCAGTGGCGGGGATGAGCAGTTCTTC.

Ten or more counts support this clonotype. V and J are TRBV2 and TRBJ1-5, with 12 bases fitting TRBD1. V shed 10 bases, J shed 3 bases, and the junction held 7 bases outside the gene matches. The CDR3 is made up of 15 amino acids. Germline assignment: CDR1 SNHLY and CDR2 FYNNEI. The CDR3 coding sequence is TGTGCCACGTCGGGACAGGGGGCAAACAATCAGCCCCAGCATTTT. Protein: CATSGQGANNQPQHF.

Concerning this clonotype: A read error may produce the germline difference seen at one junction end. The chain uses TRBV3-1 and TRBJ1-4; perhaps TRBD1 as D (6 bases). Germline V gene lookup returns CDR1 LGHDT and CDR2 YNNKEL (reference sequence). The CDR3 length is 13 residues. The CDR3 nucleotides are TGTGGCAGCAAGCGGGGGGCTGGTGAAAAACTGTTTTTT. It translates to CGSKRGAGEKLFF.

This clonotype has more than one count but fewer than ten. The chain has TRBV14 and TRBJ1-1; D unclear. Germline assignment: CDR1 SGHDN and CDR2 FVKESK. The V gene lost 3 bases and the J gene lost 3 bases, with 8 bases spanning the gap. The CDR3 covers 13 residues. The DNA for the CDR3 is TGTGCCAGCAGCCACTGGTGGGACACTGAAGCTTTCTTT. Protein: CASSHWWDTEAFF.

Ten or more counts support this clonotype. This sequence joins TRBV6-5 and TRBJ2-7; 10 bases fit TRBD1. The V gene's germline CDR1 is MNHEY and CDR2 SVGAGI. V lost 2 bases to trimming and J lost 6 bases; unmatched junction nucleotides: 16. The CDR3 loop spans 18 amino acids. The CDR3 DNA reads TGTGCCAGCAGTTACCGTTTTAGCCCCGGGACAGGGGTTTTCGAGCAGTACTTC. Its translation is CASSYRFSPGTGVFEQYF.

The chain employs TRBV6-5 and TRBJ1-6, with 8 positions matching TRBD1. This CDR3 contains 19 residues. Germline V CDR1 and CDR2: MNHEY, SVGAGI. Trimming removed 0 bases from V and 6 bases from J; junction bases left unmatched: 13. For the CDR3, the DNA is TGTGCCAGCAGTTACTCGCACCACGACAGGGGTTTTCGTAATTCACCCCTCCACTTT. Encoded protein: CASSYSHHDRGFRNSPLHF.

There are many counts of this clonotype. The V gene is TRBV20-1, the J gene TRBJ2-1; the match to TRBD2 covers 7 bases. CDR1 is DFQATT, CDR2 SNEGSKA, per germline (reference sequence). The CDR3 covers 17 residues. The trim removed 3 bases at V and 8 bases at J, leaving 19 bases unmatched. The CDR3 region is CSASTPSGRALRDEQFF. The CDR3 DNA reads as TGCAGTGCTAGTACTCCTAGCGGAAGGGCCCTTAGAGATGAGCAGTTCTTC.

A few counts support this clonotype. This sequence joins TRBV5-6 and TRBJ2-7; D gene ambiguous. Trimming took 4 bases from V and 8 from J, leaving 19 bases between them. Per the germline V gene, CDR1 is SGHDT and CDR2 is YYEEEE. This CDR3 has 14 residues. The CDR3 DNA is TGTGCCAGCAGCGGCCGTGGGCCCGGATCTCAGCAGTACTTC. Its translation: CASSGRGPGSQQYF. Drawing the rest from reference TRBV5-6 and TRBJ2-7, the complete variable domain is DAGVTQSPTHLIKTRGQQVTLRCSPKSGHDTVSWYQQALGQGPQFIFQYYEEEERQRGNFPDRFSGHQFPNYSSELNVNALLLGDSALYLCASSGRGPGSQQYFGPGTRLTVT.

Details on this clonotype: A single base is all that separates this from a far larger clone, so a read error is likely. This chain connects TRBV7-9 to TRBJ2-1; TRBD2 aligns across 9 bases. Gene TRBJ2-5 matches the end of the DNA better, so the J call may be wrong. Germline V gene data show CDR1 as SEHNR and CDR2 as FQNEAQ (reference sequence). The CDR3 is 15 residues long. CDR3 sequence (DNA): TGTGCCAGCAGCACCTCTAGCGGGACGGGAGAGACCCAGTACTTC. Residues: CASSTSSGTGETQYF.

V gene TRBV7-9 combines with J gene TRBJ2-2, with D unresolved. V gave up 5 bases and J gave up 6 bases, with 7 bases separating them. The CDR3 is 12 amino acids. The germline CDR1 and CDR2 sequences are SEHNR and FQNEAQ (reference sequence). The CDR3 coding sequence is TGTGCCAGCAGCAGCCTTCCCGGGGAGCTGTTTTTT. Residues: CASSSLPGELFF.